The clone carrying this T cell receptor (beta chain) occurred a few times. Repertoires were generated with immunoSEQ multiplex PCR, while TCRdb's copy carries only in-frame clones and drops some. The sample carries tens of thousands of clones, around 85% recorded once. The CDR3 covers 15 residues. Trimming removed 3 bases from V and 3 bases from J, with 12 bases in between. The germline gives CDR1 MNHNY, CDR2 SVGAGI (reference sequence). This sample is drawn from a study of OX40 agonist ivuxolimab in advanced cancers. Across the study: Patients' therapy was ivuxolimab, an antibody that acts as an agonist of OX40 (CD134).

This sequence originates from an adult with an advanced solid tumor such as melanoma, head and neck, liver or kidney cancer. Sequencing was performed on CD4+ or CD8+ T cells sorted from blood, taken in a trial of the OX40 agonist ivuxolimab. This sequence joins TRBV6-6 and TRBJ1-5, with D hard to call. The CDR3 bases are TGTGCCAGCAGTTATCCCGGGAGAAACAATCAGCCCCAGCATTTT. Residues: CASSYPGRNNQPQHF.